The sequence of this TCR beta chain was determined in a study of cytomegalovirus exposure and HLA in healthy donors. Use of 60 Vbeta and 13 Jbeta primers characterized the PCR. The repertoire was sequenced with immunoSEQ multiplex PCR; TCRdb's copy has only in-frame clones and lacks some. The table has more than 100,000 clones, around 69% seen once; the top ten hold roughly 8.2%. This clone was seen just once. This clonotype was obtained from a woman aged 40 to 49 in good health and CMV-seropositive. The sample consisted of PBMCs.

CDR3 amino acids: CASSLGSSGGITSTDTQYF. CDR3 in DNA: TGCGCCAGCAGCCTCGGATCTAGCGGGGGAATTACTAGCACAGATACGCAGTATTTT. The gene calls are TRBV4-1 and TRBJ2-3; 10 nucleotides agree with TRBD2. From germline, CDR1 is MGHRA and CDR2 YSYEKL. CDR3 length: 19 amino acids. V was clipped by 4 bases and J by 0 bases; unmatched bases: 13.